What follows are 3 T cell receptor beta chains derived from one specimen sequenced in a study of cytomegalovirus exposure and HLA in healthy donors. The PCR made use of 60 Vbeta and 13 Jbeta primers. Only in-frame clones appear in the TCRdb table, and some are missing; sequencing was by immunoSEQ multiplex PCR. The data hold about 130,000 clones, with roughly 70% observed a single time. Material: PBMCs. The receptors derive from a man between 18 and 35 years old in good health and CMV-seropositive.

The chain has TRBV30 and TRBJ2-2, with 7 bases matching TRBD1. Germline loops: CDR1 GTSNPN, CDR2 SVGIG (reference sequence). The CDR3 totals 16 residues. Trimming took 3 bases from V and 1 from J; bases not matched to a gene: 8. The CDR3 spells CAWSPHRQGNTGELFF. The CDR3 DNA follows: TGTGCCTGGAGCCCACACCGACAGGGGAACACCGGGGAGCTGTTTTTT.

The chain joins TRBV6-4 to TRBJ2-1, with TRBD2 matching 9 bases. The J segment lost 4 bases and the V segment lost 4 bases, leaving 8 bases of the junction unmatched. The CDR3 runs 16 residues. CDR1 MRHNA and CDR2 SNTAGT come from the germline V gene. In DNA form, the CDR3 reads TGTGCCAGCAGTGCTAGCGGGACGTATCTTTACAATGAGCAGTTCTTC. This gives the protein CASSASGTYLYNEQFF.

The rearrangement uses TRBV5-6 and TRBJ2-5, with no clear D. Per germline, CDR1 SGHDT and CDR2 YYEEEE. V dropped 3 bases and J dropped 2 bases, with 11 bases sitting between them. The CDR3 has 14 amino acids. DNA of the CDR3: TGTGCCAGCAGCTGGGTGGGCTCTCAAGAGACCCAGTACTTC. Translated: CASSWVGSQETQYF.